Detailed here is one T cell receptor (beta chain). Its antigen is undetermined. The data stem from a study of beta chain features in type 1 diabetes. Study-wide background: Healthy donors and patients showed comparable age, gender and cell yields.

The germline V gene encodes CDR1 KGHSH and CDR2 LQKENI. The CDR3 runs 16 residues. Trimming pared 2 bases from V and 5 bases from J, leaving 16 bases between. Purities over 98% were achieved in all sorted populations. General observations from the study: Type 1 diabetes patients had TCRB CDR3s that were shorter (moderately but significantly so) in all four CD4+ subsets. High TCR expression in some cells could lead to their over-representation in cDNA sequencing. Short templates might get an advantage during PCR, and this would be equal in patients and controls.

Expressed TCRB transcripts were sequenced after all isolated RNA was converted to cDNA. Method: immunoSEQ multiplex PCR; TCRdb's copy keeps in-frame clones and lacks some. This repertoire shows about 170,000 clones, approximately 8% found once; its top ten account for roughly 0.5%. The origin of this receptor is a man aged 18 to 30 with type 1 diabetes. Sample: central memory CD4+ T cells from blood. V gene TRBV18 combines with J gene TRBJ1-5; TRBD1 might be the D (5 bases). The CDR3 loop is CASSPGIGGEHQPQHF. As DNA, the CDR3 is TGTGCCAGCTCACCAGGAATTGGGGGGGAGCATCAGCCCCAGCATTTT.